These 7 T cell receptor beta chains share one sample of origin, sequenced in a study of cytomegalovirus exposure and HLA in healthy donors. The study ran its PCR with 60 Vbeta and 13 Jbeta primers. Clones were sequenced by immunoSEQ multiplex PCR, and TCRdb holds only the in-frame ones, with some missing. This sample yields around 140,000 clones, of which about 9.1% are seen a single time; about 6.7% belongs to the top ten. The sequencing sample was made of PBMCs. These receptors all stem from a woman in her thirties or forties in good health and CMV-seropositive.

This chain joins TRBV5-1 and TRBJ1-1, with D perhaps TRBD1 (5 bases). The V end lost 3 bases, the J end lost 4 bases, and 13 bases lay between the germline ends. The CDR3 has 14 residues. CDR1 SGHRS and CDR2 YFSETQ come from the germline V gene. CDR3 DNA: TGCGCCAGCAGCTCGGGGTCGGGGGGCACTGAAGCTTTCTTT. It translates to CASSSGSGGTEAFF.

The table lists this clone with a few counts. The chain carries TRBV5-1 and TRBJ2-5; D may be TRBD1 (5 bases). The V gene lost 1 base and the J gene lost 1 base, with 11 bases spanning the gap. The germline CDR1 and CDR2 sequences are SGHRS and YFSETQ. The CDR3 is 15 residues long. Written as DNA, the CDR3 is TGCGCCAGCAGCTTGCAACTGGGGCCCCAAGAGACCCAGTACTTC. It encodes CASSLQLGPQETQYF. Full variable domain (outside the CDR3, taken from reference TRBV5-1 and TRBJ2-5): KAGVTQTPRYLIKTRGQQVTLSCSPISGHRSVSWYQQTPGQGLQFLFEYFSETQRNKGNFPGRFSGRQFSNSRSEMNVSTLELGDSALYLCASSLQLGPQETQYFGPGTRLLVL.

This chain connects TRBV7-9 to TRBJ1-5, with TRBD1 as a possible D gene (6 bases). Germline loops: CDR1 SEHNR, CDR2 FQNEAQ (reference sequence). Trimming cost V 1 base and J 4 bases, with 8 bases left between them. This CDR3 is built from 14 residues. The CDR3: CASSLEGGNQPQHF. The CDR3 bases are TGTGCCAGCAGCTTAGAGGGGGGGAATCAGCCCCAGCATTTT. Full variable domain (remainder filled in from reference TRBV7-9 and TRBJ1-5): DTGVSQNPRHKITKRGQNVTFRCDPISEHNRLYWYRQTLGQGPEFLTYFQNEAQLEKSRLLSDRFSAERPKGSFSTLEIQRTEQGDSAMYLCASSLEGGNQPQHFGDGTRLSIL.

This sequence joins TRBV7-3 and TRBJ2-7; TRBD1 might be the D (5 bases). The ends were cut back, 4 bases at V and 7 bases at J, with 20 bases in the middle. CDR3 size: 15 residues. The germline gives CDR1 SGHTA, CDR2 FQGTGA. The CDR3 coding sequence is TGTGCCAGCAGCTCTAAGACTCTTCTCCCAGGGGAGCAGTACTTC. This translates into CASSSKTLLPGEQYF.

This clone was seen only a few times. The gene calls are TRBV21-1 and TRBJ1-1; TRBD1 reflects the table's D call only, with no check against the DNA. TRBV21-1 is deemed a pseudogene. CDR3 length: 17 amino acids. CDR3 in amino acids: CASSKVRVRQGGTEAFF. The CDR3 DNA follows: TGTGCCAGCAGCAAAGTGAGAGTCCGACAGGGGGGTACTGAAGCTTTCTTT.

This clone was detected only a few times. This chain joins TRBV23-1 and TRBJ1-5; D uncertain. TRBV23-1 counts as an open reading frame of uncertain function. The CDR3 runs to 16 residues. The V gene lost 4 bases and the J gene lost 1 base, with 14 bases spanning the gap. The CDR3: CASSPLEGRSNQPQHF. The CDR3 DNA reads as TGCGCCAGCAGTCCCCTAGAGGGTCGGAGCAATCAGCCCCAGCATTTT.

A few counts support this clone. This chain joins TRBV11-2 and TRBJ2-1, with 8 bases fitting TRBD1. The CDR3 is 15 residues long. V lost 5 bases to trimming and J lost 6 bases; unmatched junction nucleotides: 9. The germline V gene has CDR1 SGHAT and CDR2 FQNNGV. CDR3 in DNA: TGTGCCAGCAGCCCGGACAGGGTAATCTCCAATGAGCAGTTCTTC. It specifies CASSPDRVISNEQFF.